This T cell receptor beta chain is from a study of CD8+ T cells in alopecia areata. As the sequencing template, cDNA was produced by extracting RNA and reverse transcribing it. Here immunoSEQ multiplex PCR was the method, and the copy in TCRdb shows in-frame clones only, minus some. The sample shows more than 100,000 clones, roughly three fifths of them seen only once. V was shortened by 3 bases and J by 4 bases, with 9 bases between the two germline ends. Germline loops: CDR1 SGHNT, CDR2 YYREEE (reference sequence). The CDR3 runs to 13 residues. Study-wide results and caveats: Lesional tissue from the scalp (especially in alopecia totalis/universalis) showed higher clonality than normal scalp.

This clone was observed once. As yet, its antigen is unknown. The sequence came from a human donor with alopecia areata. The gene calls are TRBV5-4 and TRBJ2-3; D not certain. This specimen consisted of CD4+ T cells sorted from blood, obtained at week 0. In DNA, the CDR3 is TGTGCCAGCAGCTCCTCTCCCCCAGATACGCAGTATTTT. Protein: CASSSSPPDTQYF.